Presented here are 30 T cell receptor beta chains from one specimen sequenced in a study of identical twins. TCRdb itself ran the 5' RACE reads through MiXCR, one entry per CDR3 protein. Of 500,000 to 600,000 distinct CDR3 sequences detected, roughly a fifth appear once; the ten largest clones hold 0.91%. These same records also appear under a second study, on T cells expressing NK-cell markers.

Input material: CD4+ T cells sorted from blood. The receptors shown here come from a woman aged 18-29 years in good health.

V and J are TRBV7-2 and TRBJ2-1; 9 bases are a match to TRBD2. CDR1 and CDR2 from the germline V gene are SGHTA and FQGNSA. J lost 4 bases, V lost 5 bases, and 6 bases had no gene match. The CDR3 runs to 15 residues. For the CDR3, the DNA is TGTGCCAGCAGCCGGAAGCGGGAGGTGTACAATGAGCAGTTCTTC. It yields the protein CASSRKREVYNEQFF.

This clonotype was detected only a few times. This chain links TRBV6-1 with TRBJ2-1; 10 positions agree with TRBD2. The CDR3 is made up of 15 amino acids. Germline V CDR1 and CDR2: MNHNS, SASEGT. J was trimmed by 4 bases and V by 5 bases; bases with no gene match: 5. In DNA, the CDR3 is TGTGCCAGCAGTCATACTAGCGGGAATTACAATGAGCAGTTCTTC. It is translated as CASSHTSGNYNEQFF.

A few counts support this clonotype. The V and J genes are TRBV9 and TRBJ2-3; 11 positions agree with TRBD2. V was pared by 3 bases and J by 9 bases, with 12 bases of the junction left unmatched. Germline-derived CDR1 and CDR2 are SGDLS and YYNGEE. CDR3 length: 16 residues. This chain's CDR3 is CASSAPGLADHLTQYF. In DNA form, the CDR3 reads TGTGCCAGCAGCGCCCCGGGACTAGCGGACCATTTGACGCAGTATTTT.

The V call is TRBV20-1, the J call TRBJ1-1; a possible D gene is TRBD1 (5 bases). Trimming left V 3 bases short and J 11 bases short, with 19 bases between. This CDR3 spans 13 amino acids. The V gene's germline CDR1 is DFQATT and CDR2 SNEGSKA (reference sequence). The CDR3 DNA reads TGCAGTGCTAGCTGGGGGTTGCGGAGTCGTGCTTTCTTT. Protein: CSASWGLRSRAFF.

The rearrangement uses TRBV2 and TRBJ1-2; 7 bases align to TRBD1. V dropped 4 bases and J dropped 5; count of bases not matched to a gene: 7. This CDR3 has 14 amino acids. CDR1 is SNHLY, CDR2 FYNNEI, per germline. CDR3 DNA: TGTGCCAGCAGTGCGGACAGGAGCTCATATGGCTACACCTTC. Translating gives CASSADRSSYGYTF.

The V call is TRBV6-2 or TRBV6-3, the J call TRBJ2-3; no clear D gene. CDR1 is MNHEY, CDR2 SVGEGT, per germline. Trimming shortened V by 7 bases and J by 4 bases, and 15 bases separated the two germline ends. The CDR3 has 14 residues. The CDR3 DNA follows: TGTGCCAGCATTCCCTACCTCATGGCAGATACGCAGTATTTT. Translation: CASIPYLMADTQYF.

At least ten counts were recorded for this clonotype. The rearrangement uses TRBV5-1 and TRBJ1-1, with D maybe TRBD1 (6 bases). Trimming stripped 6 bases from V and 5 bases from J, with 14 bases between. The CDR3 spans 13 residues. Germline V gene sequence: CDR1 SGHRS, CDR2 YFSETQ. The CDR3, as DNA: TGCGCCAGCACCCGACGCAGGGGAACTGAAGCTTTCTTT. Translated, it gives CASTRRRGTEAFF.

The gene calls are TRBV20-1 and TRBJ2-2; TRBD2 agrees at 13 bases. The CDR3 runs 17 residues. J gave up 5 bases and V 2 bases, and 8 bases lay outside the gene matches. Germline values: CDR1 DFQATT, CDR2 SNEGSKA (reference sequence). CDR3 amino acids: CSARTMTSGGSTGELFF. The CDR3 DNA sequence: TGCAGTGCTAGAACCATGACTAGCGGGGGGTCTACCGGGGAGCTGTTTTTT.

V gene TRBV4-3 combines with J gene TRBJ2-7, with D uncertain. This CDR3 is 15 amino acids long. Trimming stripped 0 bases from V and 0 bases from J, with 9 bases between. Germline V gives CDR1 LGHNA, CDR2 YSLEER. CDR3: CASSQESRSSYEQYF. Here the CDR3 DNA reads TGCGCCAGCAGCCAAGAGTCGAGGAGCTCCTACGAGCAGTACTTC.

This clonotype was detected a few times. The V and J genes are TRBV11-2 and TRBJ1-1; no reliable D call. Germline V CDR1 and CDR2: SGHAT, FQNNGV. V was cut by 1 base and J by 11 bases, with 8 bases left in between. The length of the CDR3 is 11 residues. The CDR3 DNA reads as TGTGCCAGCAGCTTAGGACCCTCGGCTTTCTTT. Residues: CASSLGPSAFF.

The rearrangement links TRBV18 to TRBJ2-5; possibly TRBD2 for D (5 bases). Germline lookup yields CDR1 KGHSH and CDR2 LQKENI. V lost 3 bases, J lost 0 bases, and 11 bases lay in between. The CDR3 covers 15 residues. The CDR3 reads CASSPQEAYQETQYF. The CDR3, as DNA: TGTGCCAGCTCACCTCAGGAGGCATACCAAGAGACCCAGTACTTC.

This rearrangement joins TRBV6-1 to TRBJ2-1, with 8 nucleotides matching TRBD2. CDR1 is MNHNS, CDR2 SASEGT, per germline. Losses at the gene ends were 5 bases for V and 5 bases for J; bases not matched to a gene: 5. The CDR3 contains 14 residues. The chain's CDR3 is CASSPPGGDNEQFF. The CDR3 DNA sequence: TGTGCCAGCAGTCCCCCCGGGGGGGACAATGAGCAGTTCTTC.

This clonotype appeared many times. This chain uses TRBV29-1 with TRBJ2-3; D is possibly TRBD1 (6 bases). The V and J ends lost 6 bases and 0 bases respectively, with 25 bases between them. The CDR3 totals 18 residues. CDR1 is SQVTM and CDR2 is ANQGSEA in the germline V gene. CDR3 nucleotides: TGCAGCGTGGGCCCCTTCGGACGGACAGTTACTAGCACAGATACGCAGTATTTT. Protein product: CSVGPFGRTVTSTDTQYF.

This chain links TRBV4-1 with TRBJ2-3, with 10 bases identical to TRBD2. The germline gives CDR1 MGHRA, CDR2 YSYEKL. The V segment lost 4 bases and the J segment 2 bases; nucleotides outside the gene matches: 12. The CDR3 spans 18 residues. CDR3: CASSPRLAGDPPTDTQYF. The CDR3 DNA reads as TGCGCCAGCAGCCCCCGACTAGCGGGCGACCCTCCCACAGATACGCAGTATTTT.

The chain carries TRBV5-8 and TRBJ2-3; 11 nucleotides align to TRBD2. The CDR3 loop spans 16 amino acids. Trimming cost V 4 bases and J 4 bases; bases outside gene matches: 8. From germline, CDR1 is SGHTS and CDR2 YDEGEE. In DNA form, the CDR3 reads TGTGCCAGCAGCCGCAGCGGGACTAGCGGACCAGATACGCAGTATTTT. Protein sequence: CASSRSGTSGPDTQYF.

The gene calls are TRBV12-3 or TRBV12-4 and TRBJ2-5; D is uncertain. V dropped 5 bases and J dropped 4 bases, with 11 bases sitting between them. CDR3 length: 13 residues. The CDR3: CASSPSTAETQYF. CDR3 nucleotide sequence: TGTGCCAGCAGTCCCTCGACTGCAGAGACCCAGTACTTC.

The V gene is TRBV6-6, the J gene TRBJ2-7; possibly TRBD1 for D (6 bases). Germline CDR1 reads MNHNY; CDR2 reads SVGAGI (reference sequence). The V gene lost 6 bases and the J gene lost 4 bases, with 16 bases spanning the gap. The CDR3 extends over 14 amino acids. The CDR3 sequence: CASSQGTSYYEQYF. CDR3 sequence (DNA): TGTGCCAGCAGCCAGGGGACCTCCTATTACGAGCAGTACTTC.

The chain's CDR3 is CSARSWTGKFRGKYEQFF. DNA of the CDR3: TGCAGTGCTAGATCGTGGACAGGAAAATTCCGAGGGAAGTATGAGCAGTTCTTC. This chain joins TRBV20-1 and TRBJ2-1; 7 bases match TRBD1. Losses at the gene ends were 2 bases for V and 8 bases for J; bases not matched to a gene: 21. The germline gives CDR1 DFQATT, CDR2 SNEGSKA (reference sequence). This CDR3 is built from 18 residues.

A few counts support this clonotype. The chain recombines TRBV5-1 with TRBJ1-2; TRBD1 might be the D (5 bases). The V gene's germline CDR1 is SGHRS and CDR2 YFSETQ. V lost 2 bases and J 4 bases, leaving 18 bases between the germline ends. The CDR3 spans 16 residues. DNA of the CDR3: TGCGCCAGCAGCTTCTCCGCGGGACTGGGTTCCTATGGCTACACCTTC. It yields the protein CASSFSAGLGSYGYTF.

In its sample, this clonotype was seen a few times. A junction boundary mismatches the germline segment, possibly from a read error. CDR3 in amino acids: CASSSLYDYTF. CDR3 nucleotides: TGTGCCAGCAGTTCCCTGTATGACTACACCTTC. The chain links TRBV6-5 to TRBJ1-2; D is uncertain. This CDR3 contains 11 residues. Germline lookup yields CDR1 MNHEY and CDR2 SVGAGI.

The chain links TRBV5-1 to TRBJ2-7; 7 bases agree with TRBD2. Germline V gene lookup returns CDR1 SGHRS and CDR2 YFSETQ. Germline trimming cut 2 bases from V and 2 bases from J; bases unmatched to any gene: 7. The CDR3 length is 15 residues. The CDR3 DNA reads as TGCGCCAGCAGCTTTGGGACTATCCCAGCCTACGAGCAGTACTTC. Its protein product is CASSFGTIPAYEQYF.

This clonotype has a count of ten or more. The chain joins TRBV12-3 or TRBV12-4 to TRBJ2-1, with 7 bases lining up with TRBD2. This CDR3 is built from 19 residues. With 1 base clipped from V and 5 bases from J, the junction kept 17 bases outside the gene matches. The CDR3 here is CASSLGTPLAYQPHNEQFF. In DNA form, the CDR3 reads TGTGCCAGCAGTTTAGGCACCCCACTAGCGTATCAACCCCACAATGAGCAGTTCTTC.

The chain combines TRBV20-1 with TRBJ1-6; 7 nucleotides align to TRBD1. Germline V gives CDR1 DFQATT, CDR2 SNEGSKA (reference sequence). The trim removed 6 bases at V and 7 bases at J, leaving 6 bases unmatched. This CDR3 has 13 residues. For the CDR3, the DNA is TGCAGTGCGGGGGACAGTCCGAATTCACCCCTCCACTTT. It specifies CSAGDSPNSPLHF.

This clonotype was detected only a few times. This rearrangement joins TRBV20-1 to TRBJ2-3; D is perhaps TRBD2 (7 bases). Germline CDR1 and CDR2: DFQATT and SNEGSKA (reference sequence). With 3 bases removed from V and 5 bases from J, the gap between germline ends came to 18 bases. CDR3 length: 15 amino acids. The DNA for the CDR3 is TGCAGTGCTAGGGCGGGGGCCTATAGCGAAGATACGCAGTATTTT. Translating it yields CSARAGAYSEDTQYF.

This clonotype has more than one count but fewer than ten. V is TRBV12-3 or TRBV12-4 and J is TRBJ2-5; 8 bases align to TRBD1. This CDR3 has 15 amino acids. Losses at the gene ends were 3 bases for V and 4 bases for J; bases not matched to a gene: 7. CDR3 coding DNA: TGTGCCAGCAGTTTGGGCAGGGGGCTATCAGAGACCCAGTACTTC. It encodes CASSLGRGLSETQYF.

The chain joins TRBV6-2 or TRBV6-3 to TRBJ2-1; perhaps TRBD2 as D (6 bases). Germline assignment: CDR1 MNHEY and CDR2 SVGEGT. CDR3 length: 15 residues. Trimming took off 4 bases at V and 4 bases at J, with 14 bases between the two ends. The CDR3 sequence: CASSSPGVRYNEQFF. Here the CDR3 DNA reads TGTGCCAGCAGTTCCCCGGGAGTCAGGTACAATGAGCAGTTCTTC.

This clonotype has a single count. The chain links TRBV29-1 to TRBJ2-5, with TRBD2 as a possible D gene (6 bases). The CDR3 has 13 amino acids. Germline V gene data show CDR1 as SQVTM and CDR2 as ANQGSEA. Trimming left V 7 bases short and J 4 bases short, with 16 bases between. CDR3 sequence reads: CSAGLPPIETQYF. For the CDR3, the DNA is TGCAGCGCGGGACTCCCTCCCATAGAGACCCAGTACTTC.

This chain uses TRBV11-3 with TRBJ2-1; 9 positions match TRBD2. J was trimmed by 9 bases and V by 5 bases; bases with no gene match: 11. CDR1 SGHNT and CDR2 YENEEA come from the germline V gene. The CDR3 length is 15 residues. CDR3 coding DNA: TGTGCCAGCAGCCCAGCGGCGGGAGGGCGTGGTGAGCAGTTCTTC. Translating it yields CASSPAAGGRGEQFF.

At least ten counts were recorded for this clonotype. The chain recombines TRBV12-3 or TRBV12-4 with TRBJ2-1; D is unclear. The CDR3 spans 17 residues. Trimming left V 4 bases short and J 4 bases short, with 20 bases between. CDR3 loop: CASSSHRTDRVYNEQFF. CDR3 coding DNA: TGTGCCAGCAGTTCCCACCGGACGGACCGGGTTTACAATGAGCAGTTCTTC.

This clonotype was counted between two and nine times. The V gene is TRBV7-9, the J gene TRBJ2-5; perhaps D is TRBD1 or TRBD2 (5 bases each). Germline V gene lookup returns CDR1 SEHNR and CDR2 FQNEAQ (reference sequence). This CDR3 contains 15 residues. The V and J ends lost 0 bases and 1 base respectively, with 9 bases between them. The CDR3 sequence is CASSLASGTQETQYF. The CDR3 DNA is TGTGCCAGCAGCTTAGCGAGTGGGACCCAAGAGACCCAGTACTTC.